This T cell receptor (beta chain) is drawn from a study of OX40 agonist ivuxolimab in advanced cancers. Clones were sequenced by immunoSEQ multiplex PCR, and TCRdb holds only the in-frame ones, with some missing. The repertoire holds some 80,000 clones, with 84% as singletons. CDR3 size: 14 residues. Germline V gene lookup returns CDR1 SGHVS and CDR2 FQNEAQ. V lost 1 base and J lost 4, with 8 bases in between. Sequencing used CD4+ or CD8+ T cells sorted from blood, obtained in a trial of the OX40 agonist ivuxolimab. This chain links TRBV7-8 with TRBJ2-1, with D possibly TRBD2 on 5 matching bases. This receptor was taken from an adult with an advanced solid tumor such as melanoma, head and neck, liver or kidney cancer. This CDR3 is CASSLDRGYNEQFF. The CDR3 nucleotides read TGTGCCAGCAGCTTAGACCGGGGTTACAATGAGCAGTTCTTC. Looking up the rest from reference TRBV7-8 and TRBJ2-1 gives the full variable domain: GAGVSQSPRYKVAKRGQDVALRCDPISGHVSLFWYQQALGQGPEFLTYFQNEAQLDKSGLPSDRFFAERPEGSVSTLKIQRTQQEDSAVYLCASSLDRGYNEQFFGPGTRLTVL.